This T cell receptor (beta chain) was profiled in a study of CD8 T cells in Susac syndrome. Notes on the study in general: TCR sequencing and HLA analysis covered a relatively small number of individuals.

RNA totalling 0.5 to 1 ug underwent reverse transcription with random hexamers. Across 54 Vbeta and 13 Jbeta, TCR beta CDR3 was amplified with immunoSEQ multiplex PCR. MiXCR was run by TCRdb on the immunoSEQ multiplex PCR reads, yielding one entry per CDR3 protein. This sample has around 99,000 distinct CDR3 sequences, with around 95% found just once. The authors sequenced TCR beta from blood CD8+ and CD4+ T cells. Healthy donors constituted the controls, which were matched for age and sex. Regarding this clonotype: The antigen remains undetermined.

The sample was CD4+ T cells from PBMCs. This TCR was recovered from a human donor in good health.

This CDR3 is CASSLQGGREQFF. The CDR3 DNA is TGTGCCAGCAGTTTGCAAGGGGGCCGTGAGCAGTTCTTC. The chain couples TRBV12-3 or TRBV12-4 to TRBJ2-1; 7 bases fit TRBD1. The CDR3 totals 13 residues. Trimming took 3 bases from V and 9 from J; bases not matched to a gene: 5.